This T cell receptor beta chain was obtained from a study of blood T cell repertoires in COVID-19. The repertoire was sequenced with immunoSEQ multiplex PCR; TCRdb's copy has only in-frame clones and lacks some. The sample records 250,000 or so clones, around nine tenths being singletons. The CDR3 spans 14 residues. The germline V gene encodes CDR1 LNHDA and CDR2 SQIVND (reference sequence). V lost 1 base, J lost 4 bases, and 10 bases lay in between. This TCR came from a man older than 75 with acute or convalescent COVID-19. Sequenced sample: peripheral blood. The J gene is TRBJ1-2, the V gene TRBV19; tentatively, D is TRBD1 (6 bases). The CDR3: CASSIGGRGYGYTF. CDR3 nucleotide sequence: TGTGCCAGTAGTATAGGTGGCAGGGGCTATGGCTACACCTTC.